This T cell receptor (beta chain) stems from a study of blood T cell repertoires in COVID-19. Overall study: Samples taken during acute and convalescent COVID-19 were collected in the United States, Italy and Spain. Sources were T cells, B-cell-depleted T cells, or PBMCs; the material itself was cDNA or gDNA.

TCRdb's table, derived via immunoSEQ multiplex PCR, lists solely in-frame clones and lacks some. Found here are some 50,000 clones, 83% of them singletons; the top ten hold 8.2%. Sequences were obtained from peripheral blood. The sequence was obtained from a man older than 75 in a cohort sampled during active COVID-19.

The CDR3 DNA follows: TGTGCCAGCAGCCCGGGATACGAGCAGTACTTC. It yields the protein CASSPGYEQYF. The J gene is TRBJ2-7, the V gene TRBV4-2; a weak D match, TRBD2 (5 bases). With 4 bases removed from V and 4 bases from J, the gap between germline ends came to 5 bases. Germline V CDR1 and CDR2: LGHNA, YNFKEQ. The CDR3 has 11 residues.